One and the same sample provided the 30 T cell receptor beta chains below, sequenced in a study of T-cell memory formation after mild COVID-19. Via MiXCR, TCRdb re-called the 5' RACE reads, giving one row per CDR3 protein. The repertoire holds 350,000 to 500,000 distinct CDR3 sequences, with around 18% as singletons. Sample: PBMCs or a T cell subset sorted from them (not recorded which). Receptors were obtained from an adult woman who had mild COVID-19 (a few samples of this study predate the infection). Cell type and time point are not known.

This clonotype was counted between two and nine times. The chain recombines TRBV3-1 with TRBJ2-1; maybe TRBD2 (7 bases). The germline CDR1 and CDR2 sequences are LGHDT and YNNKEL (reference sequence). Trimming cost V 0 bases and J 1 base, with 13 bases left between them. This CDR3 is built from 17 residues. The CDR3 region is CASSQERGAGSYNEQFF. CDR3 DNA sequence: TGTGCCAGCAGCCAAGAACGGGGGGCAGGGTCCTACAATGAGCAGTTCTTC.

The chain links TRBV9 to TRBJ2-5; 11 nucleotides align to TRBD2. The V segment lost 0 bases and the J segment 4 bases; nucleotides outside the gene matches: 5. CDR3 length: 16 residues. Germline CDR1 SGDLS, CDR2 YYNGEE. Here the CDR3 DNA reads TGTGCCAGCAGCGTAGGGTTCACTAGCGGGGGAGAGACCCAGTACTTC. It yields the protein CASSVGFTSGGETQYF.

The V and J genes are TRBV5-4 and TRBJ2-3; no clear D gene. The germline gives CDR1 SGHNT, CDR2 YYREEE (reference sequence). This CDR3 region has 14 residues. The V and J ends lost 5 bases and 0 bases respectively, with 10 bases between them. The CDR3 protein is CASRGQRSTDTQYF. The DNA of the CDR3 is TGTGCCAGCAGGGGCCAGAGGAGCACAGATACGCAGTATTTT.

This chain joins TRBV2 and TRBJ1-5; D uncertain. CDR3 length: 15 amino acids. Germline V gene lookup returns CDR1 SNHLY and CDR2 FYNNEI. V shed 2 bases and J shed 4 bases, with 12 bases lying between them. CDR3 nucleotide sequence: TGTGCCAGCAGTGAAAAAGAGGGTGGAAATCAGCCCCAGCATTTT. This codes for CASSEKEGGNQPQHF. The complete variable domain, with remaining parts taken from reference TRBV2 and TRBJ1-5, reads EPEVTQTPSHQVTQMGQEVILRCVPISNHLYFYWYRQILGQKVEFLVSFYNNEISEKSEIFDDQFSVERPDGSNFTLKIRSTKLEDSAMYFCASSEKEGGNQPQHFGDGTRLSIL.

The rearrangement uses TRBV10-3 and TRBJ1-5; tentative D call: TRBD1 (6 bases). The CDR3 covers 15 residues. CDR1 ENHRY and CDR2 SYGVKD come from the germline V gene. V was shortened by 7 bases and J by 1 base, with 14 bases between the two germline ends. The CDR3 is CAIKQGLESNQPQHF. CDR3 DNA sequence: TGTGCCATCAAACAGGGTTTAGAAAGCAATCAGCCCCAGCATTTT.

This chain uses TRBV19 with TRBJ1-2; D unresolved. The V and J ends lost 4 bases and 6 bases respectively, with 9 bases between them. CDR1 is LNHDA and CDR2 is SQIVND in the germline V gene (reference sequence). The CDR3 loop spans 12 amino acids. CDR3 residues: CASSTSPHGYTF. The CDR3 DNA follows: TGTGCCAGTAGTACCTCTCCGCATGGCTACACCTTC.

This clonotype was seen repeatedly, ten times or more. The rearrangement joins TRBV12-3 or TRBV12-4 to TRBJ1-2; 8 bases fit TRBD1. V lost 5 bases, J lost 5 bases, and 13 bases stayed unmatched. This CDR3 is 16 amino acids long. In nucleotides, the CDR3 is TGTGCCAGCAGTAAGACAACCGGGACAGGTCGATATGGCTACACCTTC. It encodes CASSKTTGTGRYGYTF.

This clonotype has more than one count but fewer than ten. V and J are TRBV9 and TRBJ2-5, with 8 bases lining up with TRBD2. This CDR3 contains 16 residues. V dropped 0 bases and J dropped 5; count of bases not matched to a gene: 9. Germline lookup yields CDR1 SGDLS and CDR2 YYNGEE. CDR3 in amino acids: CASSVEPSGWGETQYF. The CDR3 DNA follows: TGTGCCAGCAGCGTAGAGCCTAGCGGGTGGGGGGAGACCCAGTACTTC.

The chain links TRBV29-1 to TRBJ2-1; a possible D gene is TRBD2 (7 bases). Germline V gives CDR1 SQVTM, CDR2 ANQGSEA. Trimming pared 2 bases from V and 7 bases from J, leaving 15 bases between. CDR3 size: 14 residues. CDR3 DNA sequence: TGCAGCGTTGAAAAGGGGAGGGGGTTGAATGAGCAGTTCTTC. It specifies CSVEKGRGLNEQFF.

The gene calls are TRBV20-1 and TRBJ1-2; maybe TRBD1 (6 bases). This CDR3 spans 14 amino acids. Per the germline V gene, CDR1 is DFQATT and CDR2 is SNEGSKA (reference sequence). V lost 5 bases and J 0 bases, leaving 13 bases between the germline ends. The CDR3, as DNA: TGCAGTGCTGAGGGGGACACCTCTAACTATGGCTACACCTTC. Amino acids: CSAEGDTSNYGYTF.

CDR3 amino acids: CASSDPVRETQYF. The CDR3 DNA sequence: TGTGCCAGCAGTGACCCAGTGCGAGAGACCCAGTACTTC. This chain connects TRBV2 to TRBJ2-5; D remains ambiguous. V dropped 3 bases and J dropped 4 bases, with 9 bases sitting between them. Germline V CDR1 and CDR2: SNHLY, FYNNEI. The CDR3 loop spans 13 amino acids.

This clonotype was seen a few times. Written as DNA, the CDR3 is TGCAGTGCTAGAATCGTGGAGGAGGGGGATGATGGCTACACCTTC. Translation: CSARIVEEGDDGYTF. V usage is TRBV20-1 and J usage is TRBJ1-2; maybe TRBD1 (6 bases). This CDR3 comprises 15 residues. The V end was cut by 2 bases, the J end by 6 bases, with 19 bases between. Germline V gives CDR1 DFQATT, CDR2 SNEGSKA (reference sequence).

This clonotype was detected ten times or more. The CDR3 here is CASSLWGSTDTQYF. CDR3 sequence (DNA): TGTGCCAGCAGTTTATGGGGAAGCACAGATACGCAGTATTTT. The rearrangement joins TRBV12-3 or TRBV12-4 to TRBJ2-3; D uncertain. This CDR3 spans 14 amino acids. The V end was cut by 2 bases, the J end by 0 bases, with 6 bases between.

The chain carries TRBV20-1 and TRBJ2-3; perhaps D is TRBD1 or TRBD2 (5 bases each). The CDR3 loop spans 15 amino acids. The V end lost 5 bases, the J end lost 4 bases, and 19 bases lay between the germline ends. Germline V lookup: CDR1 DFQATT, CDR2 SNEGSKA (reference sequence). The CDR3 nucleotides are TGCAGTGCTTTACCCGGGACCAGCGGTGCAGATACGCAGTATTTT. It specifies CSALPGTSGADTQYF.

This clonotype appeared many times. The rearrangement uses TRBV28 and TRBJ1-3; a weak D match, TRBD1 (6 bases). The CDR3 is 18 residues long. CDR1 and CDR2 (germline): MDHEN, SYDVKM. The V end was cut by 5 bases, the J end by 4 bases, with 24 bases between. The CDR3 is CASSPFLYSGQGGNTIYF. The DNA of the CDR3 is TGTGCCAGCAGTCCCTTTTTATACTCGGGACAAGGCGGAAACACCATATATTTT.

The chain carries TRBV6-2 or TRBV6-3 and TRBJ2-1, with 12 bases identical to TRBD2. Germline CDR1 and CDR2: MNHEY and SVGEGT. This CDR3 is built from 15 residues. The ends lost 6 bases at V and 9 bases at J; junction bases unmatched: 9. The CDR3 region is CASSLTSGSFGEQFF. The CDR3 nucleotides are TGTGCCAGCAGCCTGACTAGCGGGAGCTTTGGTGAGCAGTTCTTC.

This rearrangement joins TRBV18 to TRBJ2-7; D remains ambiguous. The germline V gene encodes CDR1 KGHSH and CDR2 LQKENI. The CDR3 length is 14 residues. The ends were cut back, 3 bases at V and 3 bases at J, with 12 bases in the middle. The CDR3 is CASSPESKLYEQYF. The CDR3 nucleotides read TGTGCCAGCTCACCGGAATCCAAACTCTACGAGCAGTACTTC.

Many counts were recorded for this clonotype. The V and J genes are TRBV4-3 and TRBJ2-3, with unresolved D. The CDR3 contains 14 residues. Trimming took off 0 bases at V and 0 bases at J, with 4 bases between the two ends. Germline-derived CDR1 and CDR2 are LGHNA and YSLEER. CDR3 protein: CASSQDESTDTQYF. Here the CDR3 DNA reads TGCGCCAGCAGCCAAGACGAGAGCACAGATACGCAGTATTTT.

The genes are TRBV20-1 and TRBJ2-7; a possible D gene is TRBD1 (6 bases). The germline CDR1 and CDR2 sequences are DFQATT and SNEGSKA (reference sequence). V was pared by 5 bases and J by 0 bases, with 14 bases between. CDR3 length: 14 residues. The CDR3 loop reads CSAHGQPLSYEQYF. The CDR3 DNA is TGCAGTGCTCATGGACAGCCCCTCTCCTACGAGCAGTACTTC.

This clonotype was detected only once. This chain uses TRBV6-5 with TRBJ1-1; D gene ambiguous. CDR3 length: 14 residues. CDR1 is MNHEY, CDR2 SVGAGI, per germline. Deletions cut 7 bases from V and 3 bases from J, with 15 bases between. The CDR3 spells CASTVQPPHTEAFF. CDR3 nucleotides: TGTGCCAGCACCGTACAGCCGCCCCACACTGAAGCTTTCTTT.

The chain couples TRBV18 to TRBJ1-2; D is unresolved. Germline lookup yields CDR1 KGHSH and CDR2 LQKENI. The CDR3 sequence is 13 residues long. V lost 3 bases to trimming and J lost 6 bases, with 11 bases between them. DNA of the CDR3: TGTGCCAGCTCACCGAGGGAAGACGATGGCTACACCTTC. Its translation is CASSPREDDGYTF.

The CDR3 sequence is CASSPRQSTDTQYF. As DNA, the CDR3 is TGTGCCAGCAGTCCTCGACAGAGCACAGATACGCAGTATTTT. This chain connects TRBV28 to TRBJ2-3; a possible D gene is TRBD1 (5 bases). The CDR3 has 14 residues. The V gene's germline CDR1 is MDHEN and CDR2 SYDVKM. V lost 5 bases and J 0 bases, leaving 9 bases between the germline ends.

About this clonotype: Here the CDR3 omits its conserved ending phenylalanine or tryptophan, so a read error is the likely source. V is TRBV11-2 and J is TRBJ1-2; TRBD1 is a possible D gene (5 bases). The CDR3 covers 16 residues. The V gene lost 1 base and the J gene lost 4 bases, with 16 bases spanning the gap. The germline gives CDR1 SGHAT, CDR2 FQNNGV. The CDR3 bases are TGTGCCAGCAGCTTAGGAAAGGGGATCTCTCGCTATGGCTACACCTTA. Protein: CASSLGKGISRYGYTL.

The chain carries TRBV5-1 and TRBJ1-1; TRBD1 aligns across 7 bases. This CDR3 contains 15 residues. The germline gives CDR1 SGHRS, CDR2 YFSETQ. The ends lost 4 bases at V and 5 bases at J; junction bases unmatched: 11. The CDR3 DNA reads as TGCGCCAGCAGCCTAGACAGGGTCGGTGTGACTGAAGCTTTCTTT. Residues: CASSLDRVGVTEAFF.

This clonotype was counted a few times. The chain carries TRBV3-1 and TRBJ2-1, with D perhaps matching TRBD1 (5 bases). Trimming took off 0 bases at V and 5 bases at J, with 20 bases between the two ends. This CDR3 has 18 amino acids. Germline CDR1 LGHDT, CDR2 YNNKEL (reference sequence). The CDR3 DNA reads as TGTGCCAGCAGCCAAGACGGACACTCGGTAGCTAGGCACAATGAGCAGTTCTTC. Its protein product is CASSQDGHSVARHNEQFF.

The genes are TRBV6-5 and TRBJ1-2; perhaps TRBD1 as D (5 bases). V lost 6 bases to trimming and J lost 6 bases, with 8 bases between them. The CDR3 extends over 11 amino acids. Germline loops: CDR1 MNHEY, CDR2 SVGAGI. CDR3 loop: CASSQGDGYTF. The CDR3 DNA reads TGTGCCAGCAGCCAGGGAGATGGCTACACCTTC.

This clonotype was detected many times. The chain links TRBV7-2 to TRBJ2-1; the D is unclear. This CDR3 is 15 amino acids long. Germline V gene data show CDR1 as SGHTA and CDR2 as FQGNSA. V lost 1 base and J lost 0, with 7 bases in between. The CDR3 DNA follows: TGTGCCAGCAGCTTAGACTATACCTCCTACAATGAGCAGTTCTTC. Protein product: CASSLDYTSYNEQFF.

This clonotype showed up just a few times. V and J are TRBV20-1 and TRBJ1-1; D is unresolved. CDR3 length: 14 amino acids. With 1 base removed from V and 2 bases from J, the gap between germline ends came to 11 bases. Germline CDR1 DFQATT, CDR2 SNEGSKA (reference sequence). The CDR3 is CSARARAENTEAFF. As DNA, the CDR3 is TGCAGTGCTAGAGCGAGGGCCGAAAACACTGAAGCTTTCTTT.

The CDR3 nucleotides read TGTGCCTGGGGAGGACAGGGGGCACGAAATTCACCCCTCCACTTT. Amino acid sequence: CAWGGQGARNSPLHF. The chain couples TRBV30 to TRBJ1-6; 11 bases match TRBD1. The length of the CDR3 is 15 residues. Germline values: CDR1 GTSNPN, CDR2 SVGIG (reference sequence). V lost 5 bases, J lost 7 bases, and 7 bases stayed unmatched.

This clonotype occurred a few times. V and J are TRBV24-1 and TRBJ2-1; TRBD2 agrees at 7 bases. V was clipped by 5 bases and J by 4 bases; unmatched bases: 7. Germline loops: CDR1 KGHDR, CDR2 SFDVKD. CDR3 length: 15 amino acids. The CDR3 nucleotides are TGTGCCACCAGTGGAGCAGCGGGGATGTACAATGAGCAGTTCTTC. Protein: CATSGAAGMYNEQFF.